A single sample is the source of the 29 T cell receptor beta chains below, sequenced in a study of spatial heterogeneity in lung cancer. TCRdb processed the 5' RACE reads anew with MiXCR; each CDR3 protein has one entry. Here the sample spans about 12,000 distinct CDR3 sequences, 13% to 15% being singletons. This sample's time point: sample taken at primary tumor resection. Frozen PBMC, nontumor lung or tumor provided whole RNA, which was sequenced unsorted. This material consisted of PBMCs, taken at surgery. These receptors came from a female donor with early-stage non-small cell lung cancer.

Regarding this clonotype: One end of the junction fails to match germline, which may point to a read error. This chain connects TRBV9 to TRBJ2-7; D is perhaps TRBD1 or TRBD2 (5 bases each). The CDR3 contains 14 residues. Germline CDR1 and CDR2: SGDLS and YYNGEE. DNA of the CDR3: TGTGCCAGCAGCCCCGGGACGGCTGCCTACGAGCAGTGCTTT. It is translated as CASSPGTAAYEQCF. Looking up the rest from reference TRBV9 and TRBJ2-7 gives the full variable domain: DSGVTQTPKHLITATGQRVTLRCSPRSGDLSVYWYQQSLDQGLQFLIQYYNGEERAKGNILERFSAQQFPDLHSELNLSSLELGDSALYFCASSPGTAAYEQCFGPGTRLTVT.

This clonotype is medium-sized. The chain links TRBV20-1 to TRBJ2-3; D is perhaps TRBD2 (6 bases). The CDR3 spans 14 residues. The germline gives CDR1 DFQATT, CDR2 SNEGSKA (reference sequence). Trimming pared 6 bases from V and 7 bases from J, leaving 20 bases between. The CDR3 loop is CSAPSSLATHTQYF. CDR3 bases: TGCAGTGCCCCCTCCTCACTAGCTACCCATACGCAGTATTTT.

This clonotype is deemed medium-sized (0.01 to 0.1%). The chain uses TRBV18 and TRBJ2-2; D is undetermined. There are 15 residues in the CDR3. Germline loops: CDR1 KGHSH, CDR2 LQKENI. Trimming removed 0 bases from V and 3 bases from J, with 8 bases in between. CDR3 nucleotides: TGTGCCAGCTCACCACCATCCGTCGACACCGGGGAGCTGTTTTTT. This translates into CASSPPSVDTGELFF.

V and J are TRBV5-6 and TRBJ1-1; the match to TRBD1 covers 7 bases. This CDR3 region has 15 residues. Germline CDR1 is SGHDT and CDR2 is YYEEEE. V lost 4 bases and J lost 4; bases outside the gene matches: 10. The CDR3 DNA reads as TGTGCCAGCAGCGGGGGCCGACAGGGAGGCACTGAAGCTTTCTTT. This gives the protein CASSGGRQGGTEAFF.

This clonotype ranks as medium-sized (0.01 to 0.1%). The V call is TRBV11-3, the J call TRBJ1-1, with D perhaps matching TRBD1 (5 bases). In germline, CDR1 is SGHNT, CDR2 YENEEA. The CDR3 has 17 amino acids. Trimming stripped 3 bases from V and 0 bases from J, with 17 bases between. The CDR3 bases are TGTGCCAGCAGCTTTAGGGGAGAAAACACCATGAACACTGAAGCTTTCTTT. Protein product: CASSFRGENTMNTEAFF.

This clonotype was recorded at least ten times. The chain has TRBV27 and TRBJ1-6; maybe TRBD1 (6 bases). This CDR3 has 16 amino acids. The ends were cut back, 8 bases at V and 4 bases at J, with 18 bases in the middle. Germline CDR1 is MNHEY and CDR2 is SMNVEV (reference sequence). The CDR3: CASAPGPGQYNSPLHF. DNA for the CDR3: TGTGCCAGCGCTCCCGGCCCGGGACAATATAATTCACCCCTCCACTTT.

This clonotype is medium-sized in the sample. This chain uses TRBV7-8 with TRBJ2-3, with D perhaps matching TRBD2 (5 bases). The CDR3 is 13 residues long. V gave up 0 bases and J gave up 4 bases, with 5 bases separating them. Per germline, CDR1 SGHVS and CDR2 FQNEAQ. The CDR3 protein is CASSLAGADTQYF. For the CDR3, the DNA is TGTGCCAGCAGCTTAGCCGGGGCAGATACGCAGTATTTT.

This clonotype has a count of ten or more. The chain links TRBV12-3 or TRBV12-4 to TRBJ2-2, with 7 bases that match TRBD1. The CDR3 length is 15 residues. V dropped 6 bases and J dropped 5; count of bases not matched to a gene: 9. The CDR3 loop is CASRLRQGGTGELFF. CDR3 nucleotides: TGTGCCAGCAGACTAAGACAGGGTGGGACCGGGGAGCTGTTTTTT.

In its sample, this clonotype was seen many times. J is TRBJ1-6 and V is TRBV6-5, with D unresolved. This CDR3 has 16 amino acids. Germline assignment: CDR1 MNHEY and CDR2 SVGAGI. Trimming pared 0 bases from V and 6 bases from J, leaving 12 bases between. The CDR3 reads CASSYSTVPANSPLHF. CDR3 DNA: TGTGCCAGCAGTTACTCGACCGTGCCGGCTAATTCACCCCTCCACTTT.

By sample share, this clonotype is medium-sized (0.01 to 0.1%). The J gene is TRBJ2-3, the V gene TRBV4-2, with unresolved D. The CDR3 runs 14 residues. V was cut by 2 bases and J by 6 bases, with 12 bases left in between. The germline CDR1 and CDR2 sequences are LGHNA and YNFKEQ. CDR3 region: CASSQSQVADTQYF. The CDR3 DNA reads as TGTGCCAGCAGCCAATCCCAAGTTGCCGATACGCAGTATTTT.

This clonotype was found many times. This rearrangement joins TRBV6-5 to TRBJ1-2, with D unresolved. Trimming removed 5 bases from V and 8 bases from J, with 21 bases in between. The CDR3 consists of 15 residues. The germline V gene encodes CDR1 MNHEY and CDR2 SVGAGI. The CDR3 loop reads CASSLTKSTAGGYTF. CDR3 in DNA: TGTGCCAGCAGTCTAACGAAGTCGACTGCCGGGGGCTACACCTTC.

This clonotype has a count of ten or more. The chain links TRBV7-9 to TRBJ1-4; 10 nucleotides match TRBD1. The CDR3 consists of 15 residues. Losses at the gene ends were 5 bases for V and 7 bases for J; bases not matched to a gene: 7. The germline V gene has CDR1 SEHNR and CDR2 FQNEAQ (reference sequence). CDR3 DNA sequence: TGTGCCAGCAGCATCAGGACAGGGGGAAGTGAAAAACTGTTTTTT. Its translation is CASSIRTGGSEKLFF. Complete variable domain (other parts from reference TRBV7-9 and TRBJ1-4): DTGVSQNPRHKITKRGQNVTFRCDPISEHNRLYWYRQTLGQGPEFLTYFQNEAQLEKSRLLSDRFSAERPKGSFSTLEIQRTEQGDSAMYLCASSIRTGGSEKLFFGSGTQLSVL.

This clonotype is medium-sized. The CDR3 DNA follows: TGTGCCAGCAGCGACGACATCAATGAGCAGTTCTTC. Its protein product is CASSDDINEQFF. The V call is TRBV2, the J call TRBJ2-1; no firm D call. CDR1 and CDR2 from the germline V gene are SNHLY and FYNNEI. The CDR3 runs to 12 residues. V dropped 6 bases and J dropped 6 bases, with 9 bases sitting between them.

This clonotype is categorized as medium-sized. This sequence joins TRBV7-8 and TRBJ1-2; the D is unclear. CDR1 and CDR2 (germline): SGHVS, FQNEAQ. Trimming removed 1 base from V and 7 bases from J, with 13 bases in between. CDR3 length: 14 amino acids. The chain's CDR3 is CASSLGSASPGYTF. In DNA, the CDR3 is TGTGCCAGCAGCTTAGGCAGCGCTTCCCCTGGCTACACCTTC.

This clonotype is medium-sized by share. This sequence joins TRBV12-3 or TRBV12-4 and TRBJ2-3, with D possibly TRBD2 on 5 matching bases. The CDR3 is 14 residues long. Trimming removed 8 bases at V and 2 bases at J, with 14 bases between. The CDR3 bases are TGTGCCAGCCGCCTAGGAGGAAACACAGATACGCAGTATTTT. It is translated as CASRLGGNTDTQYF.

This clonotype is labeled as medium-sized (0.01 to 0.1%). The J gene is TRBJ2-5, the V gene TRBV7-2; 11 nucleotides align to TRBD2. The trim removed 6 bases at V and 1 base at J, leaving 7 bases unmatched. The germline gives CDR1 SGHTA, CDR2 FQGNSA. The CDR3 is 16 amino acids. The CDR3 loop is CASSYTSGGVQETQYF. CDR3 bases: TGTGCCAGCAGTTACACTAGCGGGGGCGTCCAAGAGACCCAGTACTTC.

This clonotype was recorded a few times. V gene TRBV12-3 or TRBV12-4 combines with J gene TRBJ2-1; possible D gene TRBD1, 6 bases. With 4 bases removed from V and 7 bases from J, the gap between germline ends came to 14 bases. The CDR3 runs to 14 residues. CDR3 sequence (DNA): TGTGCCAGCAGTTCGTATCAGGGGCTTAATGAGCAGTTCTTC. Its translation is CASSSYQGLNEQFF.

This clonotype was seen ten or more times. The genes are TRBV7-2 and TRBJ2-3; no clear D. V was clipped by 6 bases and J by 2 bases, with 12 bases between them. Germline V gene data show CDR1 as SGHTA and CDR2 as FQGNSA. The length of the CDR3 is 14 residues. The CDR3 loop reads CASRTSRVTDTQYF. The DNA of the CDR3 is TGTGCCAGCAGGACCTCTCGGGTCACAGATACGCAGTATTTT.

This clonotype is labeled as medium-sized (0.01 to 0.1%). V gene TRBV7-2 combines with J gene TRBJ1-5; 7 bases are a match to TRBD1. The germline gives CDR1 SGHTA, CDR2 FQGNSA. Trimming removed 6 bases from V and 0 bases from J; junction bases left unmatched: 2. CDR3 length: 14 amino acids. The CDR3 loop reads CASSPGGSNQPQHF. The DNA of the CDR3 is TGTGCCAGCAGTCCAGGGGGTAGCAATCAGCCCCAGCATTTT. The variable domain in full, completed from reference TRBV7-2 and TRBJ1-5, reads GAGVSQSPSNKVTEKGKDVELRCDPISGHTALYWYRQSLGQGLEFLIYFQGNSAPDKSGLPSDRFSAERTGGSVSTLTIQRTQQEDSAVYLCASSPGGSNQPQHFGDGTRLSIL.

The rearrangement joins TRBV28 to TRBJ1-1; 9 bases are a match to TRBD1. Germline values: CDR1 MDHEN, CDR2 SYDVKM. The CDR3 consists of 15 residues. The trim removed 3 bases at V and 0 bases at J, leaving 2 bases unmatched. The CDR3 loop reads CASSLGDRVNTEAFF. The CDR3 nucleotides read TGTGCCAGCAGTTTGGGGGACAGGGTGAACACTGAAGCTTTCTTT.

This clonotype showed up many times. The chain carries TRBV10-1 and TRBJ2-7, with unresolved D. This CDR3 spans 12 amino acids. The germline V gene encodes CDR1 WNHNN and CDR2 SYGVQD (reference sequence). Trimming removed 4 bases at V and 0 bases at J, with 4 bases between. The CDR3, as DNA: TGCGCCAGCAGTGCTGACTCCTACGAGCAGTACTTC. Translated: CASSADSYEQYF.

By frequency in the sample, this clonotype is medium-sized (0.01 to 0.1%). The CDR3 bases are TGTGCCAGCAGTGGTGAGACCCTAGCGAGATCAAATGAGCAGTTCTTC. Its protein product is CASSGETLARSNEQFF. This sequence joins TRBV6-2 or TRBV6-3 and TRBJ2-1, with a tentative D call TRBD2 (6 bases). CDR1 is MNHEY and CDR2 is SVGEGT in the germline V gene. Deletions cut 5 bases from V and 7 bases from J, with 21 bases between. The CDR3 contains 16 residues.

About this clonotype: This sequence may be a read error, since a much larger clone differs from it by one base. The V call is TRBV4-3, the J call TRBJ2-1; D unresolved. The CDR3 extends over 14 amino acids. Germline V gives CDR1 LGHNA, CDR2 YSLEER. The CDR3 DNA reads as TGCGCCAGCAGCCAAGAACGGAGTCGGAATGAGCAGATCTTC. This translates into CASSQERSRNEQIF.

This clonotype is deemed medium-sized. This sequence joins TRBV10-2 and TRBJ2-5; 11 bases match TRBD2. With 6 bases clipped from V and 4 bases from J, the junction kept 7 bases outside the gene matches. The CDR3 runs to 15 residues. CDR1 is WSHSY and CDR2 is SAAADI in the germline V gene. The CDR3 loop is CASRSSGGLLETQYF. In nucleotides, the CDR3 is TGCGCCAGCAGATCTAGCGGGGGGTTGTTAGAGACCCAGTACTTC.

The rearrangement links TRBV6-5 to TRBJ2-5; perhaps TRBD1 as D (6 bases). Looked up from germline, CDR1 is MNHEY and CDR2 is SVGAGI. The CDR3 has 11 amino acids. The V end was cut by 5 bases, the J end by 11 bases, with 12 bases between. CDR3 sequence (DNA): TGTGCCAGCAGTGCAACAGGGCGGCAGTACTTC. Protein sequence: CASSATGRQYF.

This clonotype occurred a few times. The chain carries TRBV7-2 and TRBJ1-2; no definite D call. The CDR3 contains 15 residues. Per germline, CDR1 SGHTA and CDR2 FQGNSA. V gave up 1 base and J gave up 1 base, with 10 bases separating them. The CDR3 sequence is CASSLEASFNYGYTF. For the CDR3, the DNA is TGTGCCAGCAGCTTAGAGGCCAGTTTTAACTATGGCTACACCTTC. The variable domain in full, completed from reference TRBV7-2 and TRBJ1-2, reads GAGVSQSPSNKVTEKGKDVELRCDPISGHTALYWYRQSLGQGLEFLIYFQGNSAPDKSGLPSDRFSAERTGGSVSTLTIQRTQQEDSAVYLCASSLEASFNYGYTFGSGTRLTVV.

This clonotype is medium-sized by share. The V and J genes are TRBV29-1 and TRBJ2-7, with 7 bases that match TRBD2. The junction had 0 bases not matched to a gene; V was cut back by 1 base and J by 0 bases. The CDR3 covers 13 residues. CDR1 SQVTM and CDR2 ANQGSEA come from the germline V gene. As DNA, the CDR3 is TGCAGCGTTGAAGGGGGGGGCTCCTACGAGCAGTACTTC. Its protein product is CSVEGGGSYEQYF.

This clonotype has at least ten counts. DNA of the CDR3: TGTGCCAGCAGTTTCCGCCTTGGACAGGGGATTTCCTACGAGCAGTACTTC. This sequence encodes CASSFRLGQGISYEQYF. This sequence joins TRBV6-2 or TRBV6-3 and TRBJ2-7; 9 bases are shared with TRBD1. This CDR3 comprises 17 residues. CDR1 is MNHEY, CDR2 SVGEGT, per germline. V lost 4 bases and J lost 1; bases outside the gene matches: 11.

This clonotype is medium-sized (0.01 to 0.1%) within its sample. The CDR3 spells CASSLGLAGRTADTQYF. The CDR3 DNA follows: TGTGCCAGCAGCTTAGGACTAGCGGGAAGAACGGCAGATACGCAGTATTTT. This chain joins TRBV7-2 and TRBJ2-3; 11 bases match TRBD2. Trimming removed 1 base from V and 4 bases from J; junction bases left unmatched: 7. Looked up from germline, CDR1 is SGHTA and CDR2 is FQGNSA. The CDR3 has 17 residues.